These 4 T cell receptor beta chains were sequenced from one sample in a study of T cells expressing NK-cell markers (dated by TCRdb to 2020 to 2022). Receptor libraries were prepared by 5' RACE. These reads were obtained on an Illumina HiSeq 2000. One entry per CDR3 protein sequence results from the TCRdb reprocessing of the reads, with DNA left out. The sample's clone listing holds 350,000 to 450,000 distinct CDR3 sequences. The ten top clones hold around 4.9% of the sample. The sequenced material came from blood T cells: a sorted CD56 or NKG2C T cell subset, CD4+ or CD8+ T cells, or bulk PBMC T cells (not recorded which). The receptors come from a man aged 18-69 years in good health.

The chain links TRBV12-3 or TRBV12-4 to TRBJ2-5; the D gene TCRdb calls, TRBD1, cannot be checked with no DNA. This CDR3 is built from 15 residues. CDR3 protein: CASSLESGGEETQYF.

The J gene is TRBJ2-3, the V gene TRBV3-1. The CDR3 length is 14 residues. Germline CDR1 and CDR2: LGHDT and YNNKEL (reference sequence). CDR3 protein: CASSQGRVTDTQYF.

The chain is built from TRBV29-1 and TRBJ1-2; TCRdb indicates TRBD1, and absent DNA this call remains unverified. Germline lookup yields CDR1 SQVTM and CDR2 ANQGSEA. The CDR3 is 13 amino acids. The CDR3 sequence is CTYTMEARYGYTF.

V and J are TRBV24-1 and TRBJ2-2; TCRdb lists TRBD1, though no DNA is available to test this call. Germline loops: CDR1 KGHDR, CDR2 SFDVKD. The length of the CDR3 is 16 residues. CDR3: CATSAPGQGADGELFF.